Given below is one TCR beta chain in context. The antigen is unknown. Other DNA sequences from this sample encode an identical CDR3 as well. This record belongs to a study of shared clonotypes between healthy human individuals. Study findings and constraints: A generally larger estimated richness was seen in naive subsets than in memory subsets. There were few donors, and this limited the genetic and exposure-history diversity represented.

This CDR3 comprises 13 residues. The germline gives CDR1 MDHEN, CDR2 SYDVKM. V lost 2 bases and J lost 2; bases outside the gene matches: 0. It was across several immunoSEQ plates that each subset's genomic DNA was evenly split. Measured with immunoSEQ multiplex PCR; TCRdb has only the in-frame clones, and not every one. The repertoire includes over 2 million clones, around 92% of them detected once, and 0.3% to 0.4% sits in the top ten. This TCR was sampled from a man aged 18-30 years in good health. Some clones in this sample may be carry-over from other donors' samples. The sequencing input was naive CD4+ T cells from PBMCs. Indicated subset: CD45RA+ positively selected. The chain uses TRBV28 and TRBJ2-7, with TRBD1 matching 7 bases. In nucleotides, the CDR3 is TGTGCCAGCAGTTTAGGGACAGCCTACGAGCAGTACTTC. Encoded protein: CASSLGTAYEQYF.